A single sample gave rise to the 12 T cell receptor beta chains below, sequenced in a study of CD8 T cells in Susac syndrome (dated by TCRdb to the late 2010s). Libraries came from the immunoSEQ multiplex PCR assay. RNA was extracted using the RNeasy kit, and about 0.45 to 1 ug of the RNA was reverse transcribed with random hexamers. In-frame beta chains were kept once TCRdb had trimmed the public reads at Q25 with fastp and called clones with MiXCR. Rows with a matching CDR3 protein are joined into one entry that keeps the most common DNA and genes. This sample comprises tens of thousands of distinct CDR3 sequences, about 94% of them detected only once. The ten most abundant clones make up 0.26% of the sample. Sequences were obtained from CD8+ T cells from PBMCs. The receptor source for this set is a human donor in good health.

This chain connects TRBV12-3 or TRBV12-4 to TRBJ1-5; TRBD1 matches at 7 bases. The CDR3 sequence is 14 residues long. The trim removed 5 bases at V and 6 bases at J, leaving 7 bases unmatched. The CDR3 DNA reads TGTGCCAGCAGTCCGACAGGGAGGGGTCAGCCCCAGCATTTT. It specifies CASSPTGRGQPQHF.

J is TRBJ2-7 and V is TRBV18; no definite D call. In germline, CDR1 is KGHSH, CDR2 LQKENI. This CDR3 spans 18 amino acids. V lost 1 base and J lost 3, with 22 bases in between. The CDR3 loop is CASSPLDTPGLPGYEQYF. The DNA for the CDR3 is TGTGCCAGCTCACCACTAGACACCCCCGGGCTCCCTGGCTACGAGCAGTACTTC.

This sequence joins TRBV7-9 and TRBJ1-2; D ambiguous. CDR1 and CDR2 (germline): SEHNR, FQNEAQ (reference sequence). Trimming left V 1 base short and J 4 bases short, with 7 bases between. The CDR3 length is 13 residues. CDR3 region: CASSLGGIYGYTF. DNA of the CDR3: TGTGCCAGCAGCTTAGGAGGGATCTATGGCTACACCTTC.

This sequence joins TRBV24-1 and TRBJ2-3; tentative D call: TRBD2 (5 bases). This CDR3 has 13 residues. Germline V CDR1 and CDR2: KGHDR, SFDVKD. The V end was cut by 5 bases, the J end by 4 bases, with 9 bases between. DNA for the CDR3: TGTGCCACCAGTGGGGAGCACGCAGATACGCAGTATTTT. This gives the protein CATSGEHADTQYF.

CDR3 in DNA: TGCGCCAGCAGCTTGGACGGGGCAGGCTATGGCTACACCTTC. It encodes CASSLDGAGYGYTF. This chain links TRBV5-1 with TRBJ1-2; a weak D match, TRBD1 (5 bases). The CDR3 is 14 residues long. Between the trimmed V and J ends, which lost 0 bases and 4 bases, there was a span of 10 bases. Germline V CDR1 and CDR2: SGHRS, YFSETQ.

V is TRBV29-1 and J is TRBJ2-1; 8 nucleotides line up with TRBD2. The CDR3 sequence is 12 residues long. V was pared by 4 bases and J by 10 bases, with 6 bases of the junction left unmatched. CDR1 is SQVTM, CDR2 ANQGSEA, per germline. Here the CDR3 reads CSVAGGLGEQFF. In nucleotides, the CDR3 is TGCAGCGTTGCGGGGGGACTAGGCGAGCAGTTCTTC.

V and J are TRBV9 and TRBJ1-2; D is undetermined. Trimming cost V 0 bases and J 5 bases, with 14 bases left between them. Germline CDR1 SGDLS, CDR2 YYNGEE. There are 15 residues in the CDR3. This chain's CDR3 is CASSVAEGAGYGYTF. The CDR3 nucleotides read TGTGCCAGCAGCGTAGCGGAGGGCGCCGGGTATGGCTACACCTTC.

The chain joins TRBV5-4 to TRBJ1-1; no clear D. From germline, CDR1 is SGHNT and CDR2 YYREEE (reference sequence). CDR3 length: 12 residues. Trimming cost V 1 base and J 11 bases, with 12 bases left between them. The CDR3 sequence: CASSLNLGMAFF. The CDR3, as DNA: TGTGCCAGCAGCTTGAATCTGGGTATGGCTTTCTTT.

The chain employs TRBV9 and TRBJ1-3, with 7 bases identical to TRBD1. CDR1 SGDLS and CDR2 YYNGEE come from the germline V gene. CDR3 size: 15 residues. Trimming cost V 3 bases and J 4 bases; bases outside gene matches: 7. CDR3 sequence (DNA): TGTGCCAGCAGCGCCCCCGAGGGACAGGGAAACACCATATATTTT. This sequence encodes CASSAPEGQGNTIYF.

This chain uses TRBV2 with TRBJ1-1; D remains unclear. From germline, CDR1 is SNHLY and CDR2 FYNNEI. V gave up 7 bases and J gave up 5 bases, with 8 bases separating them. The CDR3 consists of 11 residues. The DNA for the CDR3 is TGTGCCAGCAATACACGGACTGAAGCTTTCTTT. The encoded protein is CASNTRTEAFF. The full variable domain, rest sourced from reference TRBV2 and TRBJ1-1, is EPEVTQTPSHQVTQMGQEVILRCVPISNHLYFYWYRQILGQKVEFLVSFYNNEISEKSEIFDDQFSVERPDGSNFTLKIRSTKLEDSAMYFCASNTRTEAFFGQGTRLTVV.

V usage is TRBV7-9 and J usage is TRBJ1-1; TRBD1 is a possible D gene (5 bases). Trimming took off 5 bases at V and 1 base at J, with 14 bases between the two ends. CDR1 SEHNR and CDR2 FQNEAQ come from the germline V gene (reference sequence). This CDR3 is built from 15 residues. In DNA, the CDR3 is TGTGCCAGCAGCCCGCCTGGGGGGGAGAACACTGAAGCTTTCTTT. Translating gives CASSPPGGENTEAFF.

The chain uses TRBV29-1 and TRBJ2-1; maybe TRBD1 (5 bases). The germline V gene encodes CDR1 SQVTM and CDR2 ANQGSEA. This CDR3 spans 11 amino acids. CDR3 protein: CSASGNNEQFF. The CDR3, as DNA: TGCAGTGCATCAGGGAACAATGAGCAGTTCTTC.